This T cell receptor (beta chain) was documented in a study of T cell responses to AZD1222 COVID-19 vaccine. V lost 6 bases, J lost 3 bases, and 8 bases stayed unmatched. The CDR3 consists of 16 residues. Germline V gives CDR1 MNHNY, CDR2 SVGAGI (reference sequence). Only one count was recorded for this clone. What it recognizes is unknown. Method: immunoSEQ multiplex PCR; TCRdb's copy keeps in-frame clones and lacks some. In the table there are approximately 52,000 clones, roughly 90% of which are singletons. Study results and limitations: With dominance at 160-218 and 743-854, vaccine-associated CD4 TCRs spanned spike. Among the donors, most were white British and more were female, and clonal diversity was possibly underestimated.

Sequenced material: peripheral blood, taken 28 days after the second AZD1222 dose. The receptor was isolated from an adult who received the AZD1222 COVID-19 vaccine. This sequence joins TRBV6-6 and TRBJ1-5; 10 bases are shared with TRBD1. The CDR3: CASRDRQGATNQPQHF. In nucleotides, the CDR3 is TGTGCCAGCAGGGACAGACAGGGGGCCACCAATCAGCCCCAGCATTTT.